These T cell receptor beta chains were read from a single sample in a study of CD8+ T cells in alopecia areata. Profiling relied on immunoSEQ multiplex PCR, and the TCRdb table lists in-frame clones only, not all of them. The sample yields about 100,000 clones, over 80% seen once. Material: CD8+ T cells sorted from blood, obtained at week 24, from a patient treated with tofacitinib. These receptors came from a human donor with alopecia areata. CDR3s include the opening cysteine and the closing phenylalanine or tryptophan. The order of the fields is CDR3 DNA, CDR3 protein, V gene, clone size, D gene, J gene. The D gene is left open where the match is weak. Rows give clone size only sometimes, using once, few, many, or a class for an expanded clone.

cdr3_nt: TGCAGCGTTGAAGACCCAACCCTTAAGGCCTACGAGCAGTACTTC; cdr3_aa: CSVEDPTLKAYEQYF; v_call: TRBV29-1; clone_size: few; d_call: NA; j_call: TRBJ2-7
cdr3_nt: TGTGCCAGCAGCGACAGGGGGCCCTACGAGCAGTACTTC; cdr3_aa: CASSDRGPYEQYF; v_call: TRBV2; clone_size: NA; d_call: TRBD1; j_call: TRBJ2-7
cdr3_nt: TGTGCCAGCAGCTTGCGGGGGGCCTACGAGCAGTACTTC; cdr3_aa: CASSLRGAYEQYF; v_call: TRBV13; clone_size: NA; d_call: TRBD2; j_call: TRBJ2-7
cdr3_nt: TGTGCCAGCAGCTCACTCCAAGAGACCCAGTACTTC; cdr3_aa: CASSSLQETQYF; v_call: TRBV11-2; clone_size: NA; d_call: NA; j_call: TRBJ2-5
cdr3_nt: TGTGCCAGCAGCCCAGGACTAGCGGGGGAAGGAACCGGGGAGCTGTTTTTT; cdr3_aa: CASSPGLAGEGTGELFF; v_call: TRBV4-2; clone_size: NA; d_call: TRBD2; j_call: TRBJ2-2
cdr3_nt: TGTGCCAGCATAGTATTGAGACGAGGGAACCAAGAGACCCAGTACTTC; cdr3_aa: CASIVLRRGNQETQYF; v_call: TRBV6-4; clone_size: NA; d_call: NA; j_call: TRBJ2-5
cdr3_nt: TGTGCCAGCAGTCCCGACAGGGGGCTTAGCTTCGCGGACGAAAAACTGTTTTTT; cdr3_aa: CASSPDRGLSFADEKLFF; v_call: TRBV27; clone_size: NA; d_call: TRBD1; j_call: TRBJ1-4
cdr3_nt: TGTGCCAGCAGCCCGAGACTAGCGGGGCCGAGCACCGGGGAGCTGTTTTTT; cdr3_aa: CASSPRLAGPSTGELFF; v_call: TRBV7-9; clone_size: once; d_call: TRBD2; j_call: TRBJ2-2
cdr3_nt: TGCAGTGCTACCGAGGAGTACGAGCAGTACTTC; cdr3_aa: CSATEEYEQYF; v_call: TRBV20-1; clone_size: once; d_call: NA; j_call: TRBJ2-7
cdr3_nt: TGTGCCAGCAGTCCCCGACAGGGCTACGAGCAGTACTTC; cdr3_aa: CASSPRQGYEQYF; v_call: TRBV27; clone_size: NA; d_call: TRBD1; j_call: TRBJ2-7
cdr3_nt: TGTGCCATCATGCGGGGGCGGAACACCGGGGAGCTGTTTTTT; cdr3_aa: CAIMRGRNTGELFF; v_call: TRBV10-3; clone_size: NA; d_call: NA; j_call: TRBJ2-2
cdr3_nt: TGTGCCATCAGTGAGAGGGGACAGAGCACAGATACGCAGTATTTT; cdr3_aa: CAISERGQSTDTQYF; v_call: TRBV10-3; clone_size: NA; d_call: TRBD1; j_call: TRBJ2-3
cdr3_nt: TGTGCCATCCGATCTGATATGAACACTGAAGCTTTCTTT; cdr3_aa: CAIRSDMNTEAFF; v_call: TRBV2; clone_size: NA; d_call: NA; j_call: TRBJ1-1
cdr3_nt: TGTGCCAGCAGTTATGGTGTAGGGGTTCAGCCCCAGCATTTT; cdr3_aa: CASSYGVGVQPQHF; v_call: TRBV6-5; clone_size: NA; d_call: NA; j_call: TRBJ1-5
cdr3_nt: TGTGCCAGCAGCAAGACTAGCGGAGGTACCTACGAGCAGTACTTC; cdr3_aa: CASSKTSGGTYEQYF; v_call: TRBV7-2; clone_size: NA; d_call: TRBD2; j_call: TRBJ2-7
cdr3_nt: TGTGCCAGCAGCGGAGGGGCCTACGAGCAGTACTTC; cdr3_aa: CASSGGAYEQYF; v_call: TRBV7-9; clone_size: NA; d_call: NA; j_call: TRBJ2-7
cdr3_nt: TGTGCCAGTAGTATAGGTCTCCGACAGGGTATCTACGAGCAGTACTTC; cdr3_aa: CASSIGLRQGIYEQYF; v_call: TRBV19; clone_size: NA; d_call: TRBD1; j_call: TRBJ2-7
cdr3_nt: TGTGCCAGCAGTGCCTGGAACACCGGGACAGGGGGCGATGAGCAGTTCTTC; cdr3_aa: CASSAWNTGTGGDEQFF; v_call: TRBV2; clone_size: NA; d_call: TRBD1; j_call: TRBJ2-1
cdr3_nt: TGTGCCAGCAGTTACCTACAGGGCGGCTATGGCTACACCTTC; cdr3_aa: CASSYLQGGYGYTF; v_call: TRBV6-5; clone_size: NA; d_call: NA; j_call: TRBJ1-2
cdr3_nt: TGCGCCAGCAGTGAGTGGACAGTTCAAGAGACCCAGTACTTC; cdr3_aa: CASSEWTVQETQYF; v_call: TRBV10-2; clone_size: NA; d_call: NA; j_call: TRBJ2-5
cdr3_nt: TGTGCCAGCAGTCGCGGGACAGGGGGCCCGAACACTGAAGCTTTCTTT; cdr3_aa: CASSRGTGGPNTEAFF; v_call: TRBV27; clone_size: NA; d_call: TRBD1; j_call: TRBJ1-1
cdr3_nt: TGTGCCAGCAGCTTAGAGAGCTACGAGCAGTACTTC; cdr3_aa: CASSLESYEQYF; v_call: TRBV7-9; clone_size: NA; d_call: NA; j_call: TRBJ2-7
cdr3_nt: TGTGCCAGCAGTCCTCTAGCGGGGGGGACTTACGAGCAGTACTTC; cdr3_aa: CASSPLAGGTYEQYF; v_call: TRBV27; clone_size: NA; d_call: TRBD2; j_call: TRBJ2-7
cdr3_nt: TGTGCCAGCTACTTGTCCGAGCAGTACTTC; cdr3_aa: CASYLSEQYF; v_call: TRBV2; clone_size: NA; d_call: NA; j_call: TRBJ2-7
cdr3_nt: TGTGCCAGCAGTTTAAATTCCGGGTCCGGCGGGGAAAAACTGTTTTTT; cdr3_aa: CASSLNSGSGGEKLFF; v_call: TRBV27; clone_size: few; d_call: NA; j_call: TRBJ1-4
cdr3_nt: TGCAGCGTTGGTACCACAGAAGAGACCCAGTACTTC; cdr3_aa: CSVGTTEETQYF; v_call: TRBV29-1; clone_size: NA; d_call: NA; j_call: TRBJ2-5
cdr3_nt: TGTGCCAGCACCGAAGGGGGGGCCCCCTACAATGAGCAGTTCTTC; cdr3_aa: CASTEGGAPYNEQFF; v_call: TRBV9; clone_size: NA; d_call: NA; j_call: TRBJ2-1
cdr3_nt: TGTGCCAGCAGTGAAGTAAATGATATCTACAATGAGCAGTTCTTC; cdr3_aa: CASSEVNDIYNEQFF; v_call: TRBV25-1; clone_size: NA; d_call: NA; j_call: TRBJ2-1
cdr3_nt: TGTGCCAGCAGCCCCTTCCATTTGGGTAATTCACCCCTCCACTTT; cdr3_aa: CASSPFHLGNSPLHF; v_call: TRBV7-9; clone_size: NA; d_call: NA; j_call: TRBJ1-6
cdr3_nt: TGTGCCAGCAGCCAAGGGGCGAACACTGAAGCTTTCTTT; cdr3_aa: CASSQGANTEAFF; v_call: TRBV4-2; clone_size: once; d_call: NA; j_call: TRBJ1-1
cdr3_nt: TGTGCCAGCTCAAACAAGGCTAGCGGGGGGCAAGAGACCCAGTACTTC; cdr3_aa: CASSNKASGGQETQYF; v_call: TRBV7-9; clone_size: NA; d_call: TRBD2; j_call: TRBJ2-5
cdr3_nt: TGTGCCAGCAGTTACTCCAGCTCCTACAATGAGCAGTTCTTC; cdr3_aa: CASSYSSSYNEQFF; v_call: TRBV6-5; clone_size: NA; d_call: NA; j_call: TRBJ2-1
cdr3_nt: TGCGCCAGCAGCCACTCGGGGGAGACCCAGTACTTC; cdr3_aa: CASSHSGETQYF; v_call: TRBV4-1; clone_size: NA; d_call: NA; j_call: TRBJ2-5
cdr3_nt: TGTGCCAGCACCAAACCCGGGACACTGGTTCGGGGGGCCAACGTCCTGACTTTC; cdr3_aa: CASTKPGTLVRGANVLTF; v_call: TRBV5-6; clone_size: NA; d_call: NA; j_call: TRBJ2-6
cdr3_nt: TGTGCCACCAGCAGCTCGAGAGGTAGCAATCAGCCCCAGCATTTT; cdr3_aa: CATSSSRGSNQPQHF; v_call: TRBV15; clone_size: NA; d_call: NA; j_call: TRBJ1-5
cdr3_nt: TGCGCCAGCAGCCCAGATAGCGGCTTCAATCAGCCCCAGCATTTT; cdr3_aa: CASSPDSGFNQPQHF; v_call: TRBV4-1; clone_size: NA; d_call: NA; j_call: TRBJ1-5
cdr3_nt: TGTGCCAGCAGTTTGGGATATAACAGGGGGCGGGAGACCCAGTACTTC; cdr3_aa: CASSLGYNRGRETQYF; v_call: TRBV6-5; clone_size: NA; d_call: TRBD1; j_call: TRBJ2-5
cdr3_nt: TGTGCCAGCAGCTTAAGCAGACAAGAGACCCAGTACTTC; cdr3_aa: CASSLSRQETQYF; v_call: TRBV13; clone_size: NA; d_call: NA; j_call: TRBJ2-5
cdr3_nt: TGTGCCAGCAGCTTCCGGACTGAAGCTTTCTTT; cdr3_aa: CASSFRTEAFF; v_call: TRBV7-9; clone_size: NA; d_call: NA; j_call: TRBJ1-1
cdr3_nt: TGTGCCAGCAGCGACAGCGGGGAAAGGTACGAGCAGTACTTC; cdr3_aa: CASSDSGERYEQYF; v_call: TRBV5-4; clone_size: few; d_call: TRBD2; j_call: TRBJ2-7
cdr3_nt: TGTGCCAGCAGACCTACGACTAGCGGGGGAGATACGCAGTATTTT; cdr3_aa: CASRPTTSGGDTQYF; v_call: TRBV6-5; clone_size: few; d_call: TRBD2; j_call: TRBJ2-3
cdr3_nt: TGTGCCAGCAGCCGCAGCGAGGAGGGGCCAACCTACGAGCAGTACTTC; cdr3_aa: CASSRSEEGPTYEQYF; v_call: TRBV4-2; clone_size: NA; d_call: NA; j_call: TRBJ2-7
cdr3_nt: TGCGCCAGCAGCCCCCCCGGGACAGATGTAGGCTACACCTTC; cdr3_aa: CASSPPGTDVGYTF; v_call: TRBV4-3; clone_size: few; d_call: TRBD1; j_call: TRBJ1-2
cdr3_nt: TGTGCCAGCAGTGAAAGCCTTGTTGACACTGAAGCTTTCTTT; cdr3_aa: CASSESLVDTEAFF; v_call: TRBV25-1; clone_size: NA; d_call: NA; j_call: TRBJ1-1
cdr3_nt: TGCGCCAGCAGCTTGGATCCAGGGCTCTACGAGCAGTACTTC; cdr3_aa: CASSLDPGLYEQYF; v_call: TRBV5-1; clone_size: NA; d_call: NA; j_call: TRBJ2-7
cdr3_nt: TGCGCCAGCGGCGAAGGGACAGGAACCTCCTACGAGCAGTACTTC; cdr3_aa: CASGEGTGTSYEQYF; v_call: TRBV5-1; clone_size: NA; d_call: TRBD1; j_call: TRBJ2-7
cdr3_nt: TGTGCCAGCTCACCCGGGACGGCCTCCTACGAGCAGTACTTC; cdr3_aa: CASSPGTASYEQYF; v_call: TRBV18; clone_size: NA; d_call: NA; j_call: TRBJ2-7
cdr3_nt: TGTGCCAGCACCCAAGAGGGAGCGAATCAGCCCCAGCATTTT; cdr3_aa: CASTQEGANQPQHF; v_call: TRBV2; clone_size: NA; d_call: NA; j_call: TRBJ1-5
cdr3_nt: TGCGCCAGCAGCCAAGAGCTAGCGGGGGACTTCACAGATACGCAGTATTTT; cdr3_aa: CASSQELAGDFTDTQYF; v_call: TRBV4-3; clone_size: NA; d_call: TRBD2; j_call: TRBJ2-3
cdr3_nt: TGTGCCAGCAGTCCGACAGGGGATGAAAAACTGTTTTTT; cdr3_aa: CASSPTGDEKLFF; v_call: TRBV6-5; clone_size: NA; d_call: TRBD1; j_call: TRBJ1-4
cdr3_nt: TGTGCCAGCAGGTCAGGGGTGAACACTGAAGCTTTCTTT; cdr3_aa: CASRSGVNTEAFF; v_call: TRBV6-1; clone_size: NA; d_call: NA; j_call: TRBJ1-1
cdr3_nt: TGTGCCAGCAGCTTATCAGGGTTTGCCTACAATGAGCAGTTCTTC; cdr3_aa: CASSLSGFAYNEQFF; v_call: TRBV7-9; clone_size: once; d_call: NA; j_call: TRBJ2-1